This entry features one T cell receptor (beta chain) sequence. Antigen specificity is unknown. This sample is drawn from a study of post-analysis software for immune sequencing data. Included in the TCR beta cDNA libraries were unique molecular identifiers. It was from roughly 1 to 10 million T cells that 500,000 or so cDNA molecules came. One entry per CDR3 protein, called by TCRdb with MiXCR from the PCR reads. The table has about half a million distinct CDR3 sequences, around 31% seen once. Study-wide points: Patients carried several TRBV segments more frequently than controls did, and TRBV5-6, TRBV5-1 and TRBV20-1 were among them. Normalized Chao1 diversity was significantly reduced in patients versus controls.

This CDR3 is built from 13 residues. V dropped 6 bases and J dropped 2; count of bases not matched to a gene: 3. The clonotype originates from a girl aged 2-17 years with multiple sclerosis. The chain joins TRBV12-3 or TRBV12-4 to TRBJ2-7, with TRBD2 matching over 8 bases. Sequenced: blood. The CDR3 region has the DNA TGTGCCAGCAGGCTAGCGGGTACCTACGAGCAGTACTTC. Translating gives CASRLAGTYEQYF.